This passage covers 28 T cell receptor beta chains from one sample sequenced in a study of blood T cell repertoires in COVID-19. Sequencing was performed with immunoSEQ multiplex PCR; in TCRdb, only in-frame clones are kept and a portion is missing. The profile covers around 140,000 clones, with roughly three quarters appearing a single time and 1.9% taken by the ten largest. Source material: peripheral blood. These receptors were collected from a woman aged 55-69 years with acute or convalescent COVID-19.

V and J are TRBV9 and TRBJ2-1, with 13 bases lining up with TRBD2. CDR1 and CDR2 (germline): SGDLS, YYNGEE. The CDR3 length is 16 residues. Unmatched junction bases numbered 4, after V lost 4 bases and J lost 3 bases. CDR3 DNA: TGTGCCAGCAGCACCACTAGCGGGAGGGGCTACAATGAGCAGTTCTTC. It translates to CASSTTSGRGYNEQFF.

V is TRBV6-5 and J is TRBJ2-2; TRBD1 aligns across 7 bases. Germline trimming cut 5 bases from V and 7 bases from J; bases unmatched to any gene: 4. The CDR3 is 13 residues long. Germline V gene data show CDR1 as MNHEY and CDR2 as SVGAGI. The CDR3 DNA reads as TGTGCCAGCAGTCCACAGGGGTTCGGGGAGCTGTTTTTT. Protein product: CASSPQGFGELFF.

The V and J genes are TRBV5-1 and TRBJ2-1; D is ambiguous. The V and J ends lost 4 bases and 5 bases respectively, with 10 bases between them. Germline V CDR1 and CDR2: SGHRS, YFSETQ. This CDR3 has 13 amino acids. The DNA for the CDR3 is TGCGCCAGCAGCCCTCTATTAAACAATGAGCAGTTCTTC. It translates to CASSPLLNNEQFF.

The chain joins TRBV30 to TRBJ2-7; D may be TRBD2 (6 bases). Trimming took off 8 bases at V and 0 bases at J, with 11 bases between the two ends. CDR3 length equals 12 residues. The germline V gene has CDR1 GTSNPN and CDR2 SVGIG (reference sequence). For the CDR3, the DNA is TGTGCCGGAGGGGATAGCTCCTACGAGCAGTACTTC. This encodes CAGGDSSYEQYF.

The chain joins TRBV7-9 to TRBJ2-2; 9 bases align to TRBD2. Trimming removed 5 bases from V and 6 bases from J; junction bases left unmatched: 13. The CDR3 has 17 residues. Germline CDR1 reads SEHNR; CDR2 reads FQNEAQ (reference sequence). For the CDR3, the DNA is TGTGCCAGCAGCCCCCCTTGGCGGGAGGGCCTCTCCGGGGAGCTGTTTTTT. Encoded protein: CASSPPWREGLSGELFF.

The CDR3 DNA reads as TGCGCCAGCAGGGGTTTGGGACAGGGCAAAGCCGGGGAGCTGTTTTTT. As protein: CASRGLGQGKAGELFF. V is TRBV5-1 and J is TRBJ2-2; TRBD1 aligns across 9 bases. With V trimmed by 5 bases and J by 6 bases, 11 bases remained unmatched. The V gene's germline CDR1 is SGHRS and CDR2 YFSETQ. The CDR3 runs to 16 residues.

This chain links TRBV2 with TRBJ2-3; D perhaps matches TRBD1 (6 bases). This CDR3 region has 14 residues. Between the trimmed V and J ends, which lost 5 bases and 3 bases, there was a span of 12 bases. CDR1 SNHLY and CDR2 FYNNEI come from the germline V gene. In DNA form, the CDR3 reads TGTGCCAGCAGTACAGGGTTTAGGACAGATACGCAGTATTTT. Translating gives CASSTGFRTDTQYF.

The CDR3 DNA reads TGCGCCAGCAGTGTTAGGGGAAGGACCGGTGAGCAGTTCTTC. Translated: CASSVRGRTGEQFF. This chain uses TRBV10-1 with TRBJ2-1; a possible D gene is TRBD1 (5 bases). Trimming left V 4 bases short and J 9 bases short, with 16 bases between. Germline V gene data show CDR1 as WNHNN and CDR2 as SYGVQD (reference sequence). The CDR3 totals 14 residues.

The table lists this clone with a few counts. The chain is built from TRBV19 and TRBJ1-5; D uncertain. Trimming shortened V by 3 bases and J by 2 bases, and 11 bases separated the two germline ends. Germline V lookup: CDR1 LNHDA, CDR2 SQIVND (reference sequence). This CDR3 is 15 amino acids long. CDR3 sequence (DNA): TGTGCCAGTAGTATGGTGGGGAGGGGCAATCAGCCCCAGCATTTT. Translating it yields CASSMVGRGNQPQHF.

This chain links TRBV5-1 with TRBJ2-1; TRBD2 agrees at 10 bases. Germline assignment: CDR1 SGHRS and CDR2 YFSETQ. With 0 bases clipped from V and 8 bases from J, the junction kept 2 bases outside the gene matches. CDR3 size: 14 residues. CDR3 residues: CASSLAGLAYEQFF. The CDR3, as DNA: TGCGCCAGCAGCTTGGCGGGACTAGCGTATGAGCAGTTCTTC.

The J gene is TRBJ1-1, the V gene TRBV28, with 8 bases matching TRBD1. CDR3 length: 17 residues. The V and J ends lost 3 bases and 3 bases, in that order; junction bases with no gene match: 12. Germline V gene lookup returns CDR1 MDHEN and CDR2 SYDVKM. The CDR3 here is CASSFPFGQGLDTEAFF. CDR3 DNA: TGTGCCAGCAGTTTCCCATTTGGACAGGGTTTGGACACTGAAGCTTTCTTT. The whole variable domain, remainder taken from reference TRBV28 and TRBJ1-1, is DVKVTQSSRYLVKRTGEKVFLECVQDMDHENMFWYRQDPGLGLRLIYFSYDVKMKEKGDIPEGYSVSREKKERFSLILESASTNQTSMYLCASSFPFGQGLDTEAFFGQGTRLTVV.

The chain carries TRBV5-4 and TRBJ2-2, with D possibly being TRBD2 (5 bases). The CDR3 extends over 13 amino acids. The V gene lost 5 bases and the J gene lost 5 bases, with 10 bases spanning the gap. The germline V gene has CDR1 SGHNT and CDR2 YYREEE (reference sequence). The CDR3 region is CASRVRGTGELFF. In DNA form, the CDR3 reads TGTGCCAGCAGGGTAAGAGGGACCGGGGAGCTGTTTTTT.

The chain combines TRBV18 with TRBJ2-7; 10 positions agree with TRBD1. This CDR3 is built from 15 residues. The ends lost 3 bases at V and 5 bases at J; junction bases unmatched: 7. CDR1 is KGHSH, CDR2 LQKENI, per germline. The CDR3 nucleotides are TGTGCCAGCTCACCGGGGACAGGGGAGAAGGACGAGCAGTACTTC. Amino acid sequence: CASSPGTGEKDEQYF.

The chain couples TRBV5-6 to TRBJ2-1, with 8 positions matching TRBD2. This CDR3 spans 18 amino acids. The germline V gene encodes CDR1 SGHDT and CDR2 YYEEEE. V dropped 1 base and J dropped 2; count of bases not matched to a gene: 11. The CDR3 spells CASSLSGAVAGPYNEQFF. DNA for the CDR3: TGTGCCAGCAGCTTGAGCGGTGCGGTAGCGGGACCCTACAATGAGCAGTTCTTC.

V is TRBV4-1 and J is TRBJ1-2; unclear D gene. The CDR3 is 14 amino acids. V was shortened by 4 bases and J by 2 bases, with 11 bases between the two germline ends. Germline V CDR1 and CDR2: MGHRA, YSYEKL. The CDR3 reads CASSPPLLNYGYTF. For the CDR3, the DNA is TGCGCCAGCAGCCCCCCCCTCCTCAACTATGGCTACACCTTC.

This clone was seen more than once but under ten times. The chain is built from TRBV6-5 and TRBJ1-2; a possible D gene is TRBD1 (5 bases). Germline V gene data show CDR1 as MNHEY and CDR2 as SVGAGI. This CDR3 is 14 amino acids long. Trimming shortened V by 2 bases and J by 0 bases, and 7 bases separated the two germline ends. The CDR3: CASSYTTANYGYTF. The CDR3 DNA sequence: TGTGCCAGCAGTTACACGACAGCTAACTATGGCTACACCTTC.

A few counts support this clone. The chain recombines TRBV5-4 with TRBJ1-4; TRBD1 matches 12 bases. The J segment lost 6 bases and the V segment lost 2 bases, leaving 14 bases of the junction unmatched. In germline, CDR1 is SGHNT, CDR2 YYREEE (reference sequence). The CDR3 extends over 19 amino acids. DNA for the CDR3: TGTGCCAGCAGCTTCTCCTACGGGACAGGGGGCGCGCTAGATGAAAAACTGTTTTTT. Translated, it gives CASSFSYGTGGALDEKLFF.

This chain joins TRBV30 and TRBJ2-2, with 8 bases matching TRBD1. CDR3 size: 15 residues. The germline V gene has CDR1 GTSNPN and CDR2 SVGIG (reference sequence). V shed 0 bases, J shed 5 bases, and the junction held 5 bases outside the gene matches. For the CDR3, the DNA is TGTGCCTGGAGTGTATCCAGGGACAGGACCGGGGAGCTGTTTTTT. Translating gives CAWSVSRDRTGELFF.

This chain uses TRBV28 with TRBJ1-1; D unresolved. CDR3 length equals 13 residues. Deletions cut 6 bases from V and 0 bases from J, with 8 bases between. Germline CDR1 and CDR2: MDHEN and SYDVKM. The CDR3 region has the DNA TGTGCCAGCAGAAGACAACTGAACACTGAAGCTTTCTTT. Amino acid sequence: CASRRQLNTEAFF. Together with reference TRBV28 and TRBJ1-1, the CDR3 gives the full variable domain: DVKVTQSSRYLVKRTGEKVFLECVQDMDHENMFWYRQDPGLGLRLIYFSYDVKMKEKGDIPEGYSVSREKKERFSLILESASTNQTSMYLCASRRQLNTEAFFGQGTRLTVV.

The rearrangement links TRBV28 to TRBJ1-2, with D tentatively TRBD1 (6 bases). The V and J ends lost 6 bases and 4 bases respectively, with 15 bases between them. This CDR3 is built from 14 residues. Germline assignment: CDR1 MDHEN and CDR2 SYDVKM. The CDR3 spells CASRGTGPPYGYTF. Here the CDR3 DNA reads TGTGCCAGCAGGGGAACAGGGCCTCCCTATGGCTACACCTTC.

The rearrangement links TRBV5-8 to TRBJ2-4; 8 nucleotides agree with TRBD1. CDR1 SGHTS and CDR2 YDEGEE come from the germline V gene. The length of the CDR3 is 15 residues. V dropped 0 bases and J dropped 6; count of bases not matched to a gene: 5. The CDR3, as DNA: TGTGCCAGCAGCTTGGGCCGACAGGGGACAAACATTCAGTACTTC. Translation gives CASSLGRQGTNIQYF.

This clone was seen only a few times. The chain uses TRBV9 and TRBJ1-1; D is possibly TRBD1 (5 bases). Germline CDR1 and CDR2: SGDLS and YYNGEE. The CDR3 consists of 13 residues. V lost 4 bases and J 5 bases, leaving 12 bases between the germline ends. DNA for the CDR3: TGTGCCAGCAGCCCAACAAGGGGTACTGAAGCTTTCTTT. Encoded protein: CASSPTRGTEAFF.

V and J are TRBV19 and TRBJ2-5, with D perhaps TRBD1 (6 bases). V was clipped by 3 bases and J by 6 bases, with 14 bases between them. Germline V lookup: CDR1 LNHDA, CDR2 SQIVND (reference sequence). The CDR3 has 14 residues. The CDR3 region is CASSITGQGKTQYF. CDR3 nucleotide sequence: TGTGCCAGTAGTATTACAGGGCAGGGCAAGACCCAGTACTTC.

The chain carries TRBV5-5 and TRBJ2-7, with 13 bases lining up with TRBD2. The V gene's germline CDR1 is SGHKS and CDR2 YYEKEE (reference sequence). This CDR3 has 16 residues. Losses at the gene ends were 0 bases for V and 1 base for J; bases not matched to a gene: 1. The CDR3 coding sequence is TGTGCCAGCAGCTTGGAACTAGCGGGAGGGTCCTACGAGCAGTACTTC. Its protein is CASSLELAGGSYEQYF.

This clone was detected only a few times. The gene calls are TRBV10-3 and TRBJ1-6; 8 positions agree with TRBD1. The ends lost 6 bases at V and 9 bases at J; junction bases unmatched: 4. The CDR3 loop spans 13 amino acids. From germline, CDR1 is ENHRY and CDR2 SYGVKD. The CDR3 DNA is TGTGCCATCAGGGAGGACAGGGTTTCACCCCTCCACTTT. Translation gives CAIREDRVSPLHF.

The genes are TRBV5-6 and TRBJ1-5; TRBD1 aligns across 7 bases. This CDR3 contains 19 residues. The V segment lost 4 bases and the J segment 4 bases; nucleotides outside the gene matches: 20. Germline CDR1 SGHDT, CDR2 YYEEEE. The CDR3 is CASSNTGQRGGGTNQPQHF. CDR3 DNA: TGTGCCAGCAGCAATACGGGACAGCGAGGAGGAGGGACAAATCAGCCCCAGCATTTT.

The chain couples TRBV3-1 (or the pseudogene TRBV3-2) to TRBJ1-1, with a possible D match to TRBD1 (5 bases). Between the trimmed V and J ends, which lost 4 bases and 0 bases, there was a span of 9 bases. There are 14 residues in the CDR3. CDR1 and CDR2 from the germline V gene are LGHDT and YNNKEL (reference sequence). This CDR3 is CASSPGYMNTEAFF. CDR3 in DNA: TGTGCCAGCAGCCCAGGGTACATGAACACTGAAGCTTTCTTT.

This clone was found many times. The CDR3: CASSINSGNEQFF. For the CDR3, the DNA is TGTGCCAGTAGTATTAATTCGGGCAATGAGCAGTTCTTC. This chain joins TRBV19 and TRBJ2-1; D not resolved. The CDR3 runs 13 residues. The germline V gene has CDR1 LNHDA and CDR2 SQIVND (reference sequence). Trimming removed 3 bases from V and 6 bases from J, with 9 bases in between.